What follows describes a single T cell receptor (beta chain). Per the authors' pipeline: By means of reference gene primer amplification, nucleated cell counts were estimated. The method was immunoSEQ multiplex PCR; TCRdb's version includes in-frame clones alone and lacks a portion of them. The V and J calls and clone size are taken from that table; D and trimming were inferred from the DNA. Of a few hundred thousand clones listed, over 70% were seen once; the top ten hold about 1.2%. The CDR3 is 16 amino acids. V was cut by 4 bases and J by 1 base, with 16 bases left in between. Looked up from germline, CDR1 is MNHEY and CDR2 is SMNVEV (reference sequence). This entry comes from a study of blood T cell repertoires in COVID-19. Study in general: Whether acute or convalescent, the COVID-19 samples came from the United States, Italy and Spain.

V gene TRBV27 combines with J gene TRBJ1-1, with D possibly TRBD1 on 5 matching bases. This receptor was taken from a woman between 45 and 60 years old with acute or convalescent COVID-19. Specimen: peripheral blood. The CDR3 sequence: CASSSLGQGTNTEAFF. Here the CDR3 DNA reads TGTGCCAGCAGTTCCCTAGGGCAGGGAACGAACACTGAAGCTTTCTTT.